The T cell receptor beta chain described here comes from a study of blood T cells in healthy people across ages. Overall study results and limits: It was not known whether donors were CMV positive (a possible confounder of expanded clonotype changes).

Through a sample-barcoded 5' primer and a J-beta primer mix, a second PCR was run for roughly 6 to 11 cycles. From the 5' RACE reads, TCRdb called clonotypes with MiXCR, one entry per CDR3 protein. The table lists 580,000 or so distinct CDR3 sequences, around half of them singletons. This CDR3 is built from 15 residues. Germline V gives CDR1 SNHLY, CDR2 FYNNEI. Unmatched junction bases numbered 4, after V lost 5 bases and J lost 0 bases. As regards this clonotype: Its specificity is not known.

Sequenced sample: blood. The clonotype originates from a man older than 75 in good health. The rearrangement links TRBV2 to TRBJ1-5; 7 bases are shared with TRBD1. The CDR3 loop reads CASSLGQVSNQPQHF. The DNA of the CDR3 is TGTGCCAGCAGTCTCGGACAGGTTAGCAATCAGCCCCAGCATTTT.